Listed below are T cell receptor beta chains from one sample, sequenced in a study of OX40 agonist ivuxolimab in advanced cancers. Data came from immunoSEQ multiplex PCR; TCRdb stores just in-frame clones and leaves some out. The top ten hold 58% of the sample, which has about 20,000 clones, around nine tenths seen once. The sample here was CD4+ or CD8+ T cells sorted from blood, taken in a trial of the OX40 agonist ivuxolimab. The receptors originated from an adult with an advanced solid tumor such as melanoma, head and neck, liver or kidney cancer. CDR3s include the opening cysteine and the closing phenylalanine or tryptophan. The order of the fields is clone size, V gene, D gene, J gene, CDR3 DNA, CDR3 protein. D genes are given only for firm matches. Size values are once, few and many counts, or a class for expanded clones, and some rows have none.

>once|TRBV7-8|TRBD1|TRBJ1-2
TGTGCCAGCAGCTTAGTGATCGGACAGGGGAACTATGGCTACACCTTC
CASSLVIGQGNYGYTF
>.|TRBV7-9|.|TRBJ1-1
TGTGCCAGCAGCTCGTGGGCAGGGCCCAACACTGAAGCTTTCTTT
CASSSWAGPNTEAFF
>.|TRBV4-1|.|TRBJ2-1
TGCGCCAGCAGCCAAGATCCGGGGTCTTACAATGAGCAGTTCTTC
CASSQDPGSYNEQFF
>.|TRBV2|.|TRBJ2-5
TGTGCCAGCACCTGGGGGGTCTTGGGCGGGGAGACCCAGTACTTC
CASTWGVLGGETQYF
>few|TRBV30|TRBD1|TRBJ2-1
TGTGCCTGGAGTGGTGAGGCAGGGGGCCCCAATGAGCAGTTCTTC
CAWSGEAGGPNEQFF
>once|TRBV7-2|TRBD1|TRBJ1-1
TGTGCCAGCAGCTTAGAGACAGGGATGAACACTGAAGCTTTCTTT
CASSLETGMNTEAFF
>.|TRBV21-1|.|TRBJ1-5
TGTGCCAGCAGCAAAGTTTTGGACAGGGAAGATCCTAAAAGCAATCAGCCCCAGCATTTT
CASSKVLDREDPKSNQPQHF
>.|TRBV10-2|.|TRBJ1-6
TGCGCCAGCAGTGAGGGCGGGTATAGTTCACCCCTCCACTTT
CASSEGGYSSPLHF
>.|TRBV18|TRBD2|TRBJ2-7
TGTGCCAGCTCACCGGCGGGGGGGCCCTACGAGCAGTACTTC
CASSPAGGPYEQYF
>once|TRBV6-1|.|TRBJ2-2
TGTGCCAGCGGGGGTCTGAACACCGGGGAGCTGTTTTTT
CASGGLNTGELFF
>.|TRBV10-2|.|TRBJ1-1
TGCGCCAGCAGTGAGTCGGGGGTGAGCACTGAAGCTTTCTTT
CASSESGVSTEAFF
>once|TRBV27|TRBD2|TRBJ2-5
TGTGCCAGCAGTTTATATGTGGGGGGGGGAGAGACCCAGTACTTC
CASSLYVGGGETQYF
>.|TRBV25-1|.|TRBJ2-5
TGTGCCAGCAGTGAATTAAGGGAGATAGGAGAGACCCAGTACTTC
CASSELREIGETQYF
>.|TRBV29-1|TRBD1|TRBJ2-1
TGCAGCGTGAGGACAGGGATGAATGAGCAGTTCTTC
CSVRTGMNEQFF
>.|TRBV30|.|TRBJ1-2
TGTGCCTGGAGTGTACTGGGAAATGGCTACACCTTC
CAWSVLGNGYTF
>once|TRBV11-3|.|TRBJ2-1
TGTGCCAGCAGCTTACCCCCGGAGGACAATGAGCAGTTCTTC
CASSLPPEDNEQFF
>.|TRBV7-9|.|TRBJ2-7
TGTGCCAGCAGCGAACGGGGTATTGACGAGCAGTACTTC
CASSERGIDEQYF
>.|TRBV27|.|TRBJ1-5
TGTGCCAGCAGTTCCGGCGTGGGTGGCAATCAGCCCCAGCATTTT
CASSSGVGGNQPQHF
>medium-sized|TRBV29-1|TRBD1|TRBJ2-1
TGCAGCGTTGAAGTCTGGGACAGCGCGTACAATGAGCAGTTCTTC
CSVEVWDSAYNEQFF
>.|TRBV7-9|.|TRBJ2-1
TGTGCCAGCAGCTCTACCGGGGGAGACAATGAGCAGTTCTTC
CASSSTGGDNEQFF
>.|TRBV25-1|.|TRBJ1-1
TGTGCCAGCAGAGGGGGTGCTGAAGCTTTCTTT
CASRGGAEAFF
>.|TRBV27|.|TRBJ1-1
TGTGCCAGCAGGGGCAGGGCTATAGGGGGGCCGGGTGAAGCTTTCTTT
CASRGRAIGGPGEAFF
>few|TRBV27|.|TRBJ2-1
TGTGCCAGCAGTTTATCGATGTTGCTCTACAATGAGCAGTTCTTC
CASSLSMLLYNEQFF
>.|TRBV2|TRBD1|TRBJ1-5
TGTGCCAGCAGTGAGGCTGGGACAGGGCTTAGCAATCAGCCCCAGCATTTT
CASSEAGTGLSNQPQHF
>.|TRBV7-9|TRBD2|TRBJ2-1
TGTGCCAGCAGCCTCGGACTAGATTCCTACAATGAGCAGTTCTTC
CASSLGLDSYNEQFF
>.|TRBV27|TRBD1|TRBJ1-2
TGTGCCAGCAGGGCCAGGGGGCGAGTCTATGGCTACACCTTC
CASRARGRVYGYTF
>once|TRBV7-6|TRBD2|TRBJ2-7
TGTGCCAGCAGCTTAGCAGCGGGGCACTCCTACGAGCAGTACTTC
CASSLAAGHSYEQYF
>.|TRBV6-1|TRBD1|TRBJ1-5
TGTGCCAGCAGTGAAGAGGAGGACAGGGACAGGCATTTT
CASSEEEDRDRHF
>.|TRBV15|TRBD1|TRBJ1-4
TGTGCCACCAGTACGGGGGGACAGGGGAATGAAAAACTGTTTTTT
CATSTGGQGNEKLFF
>.|TRBV19|.|TRBJ1-5
TGTGCCAGTAGTATAGGGCGGACAGAATATAGCAATCAGCCCCAGCATTTT
CASSIGRTEYSNQPQHF
>.|TRBV7-9|.|TRBJ2-2
TGTGCCAGCAGCTTAGAACCACCTGCGGAGGGGAAGGACACCGGGGAGCTGTTTTTT
CASSLEPPAEGKDTGELFF
>.|TRBV11-2|.|TRBJ2-1
TGTGCCAGCAGCATCTCCCTCTCCAGGGCCCGGGCTAGCAATGAGCAGTTCTTC
CASSISLSRARASNEQFF
>.|TRBV7-9|.|TRBJ2-2
TGTGCCAGCAGCTTAGAGGGTCCGGCCGGGGAGCTGTTTTTT
CASSLEGPAGELFF
>.|TRBV7-9|.|TRBJ2-1
TGTGCCAGCAGCTTAGGTAAAAATGAGCAGTTCTTC
CASSLGKNEQFF
>once|TRBV4-2|.|TRBJ1-5
TGTGCCAGCAGCCAAGATATGGGTGGTCAGCCCCAGCATTTT
CASSQDMGGQPQHF
>.|TRBV6-6|.|TRBJ1-5
TGTGCCAGCAGTTACCTAAATAGCAATCAGCCCCAGCATTTT
CASSYLNSNQPQHF
>.|TRBV7-9|.|TRBJ2-1
TGTGCCAGCAGCTCGGGCGGGGCTAATGAGCAGTTCTTC
CASSSGGANEQFF
>.|TRBV30|.|TRBJ1-2
TGTGCCTGGAGTGTCGGGATCAACTATGGCTACACCTTC
CAWSVGINYGYTF
>.|TRBV19|.|TRBJ2-1
TGTGCCAGTAGTTATAGGGGCTACAATGAGCAGTTCTTC
CASSYRGYNEQFF
>.|TRBV7-8|TRBD2|TRBJ2-1
TGTGCCAGCAGCTCAATCGGGGGGAATGAGCAGTTCTTC
CASSSIGGNEQFF
>.|TRBV15|.|TRBJ1-1
TGTGCCACCAGCCCGGAATGGGGGGGCCGGGACACTGAAGCTTTCTTT
CATSPEWGGRDTEAFF
>.|TRBV2|.|TRBJ2-7
TGTGCCACAAACCTTCTCACTCGAAGCTCCTACGAGCAGTACTTC
CATNLLTRSSYEQYF
>.|TRBV19|.|TRBJ2-7
TGTGCCAGTAGTTTAAGGACAGACACCTACGAGCAGTACTTC
CASSLRTDTYEQYF
>.|TRBV4-1|.|TRBJ1-6
TGCGCCAGCAGCCAAGATACAGGAAATTCACCCCTCCACTTT
CASSQDTGNSPLHF
>.|TRBV27|.|TRBJ2-7
TGTGCCTCGAGGGCCGGCCCCCACTACGAGCAGTACTTC
CASRAGPHYEQYF
>.|TRBV5-4|TRBD1|TRBJ2-7
TGTGCCAGCAGCCGGGACAGCAACTACGAGCAGTACTTC
CASSRDSNYEQYF
>once|TRBV4-1|TRBD1|TRBJ2-5
TGCGCCAGCAGCCAAGTTGCAGGGGGCACGGGGGAGCAGTACTTC
CASSQVAGGTGEQYF
>.|TRBV5-6|TRBD1|TRBJ1-1
TGTGCCAGCAGCCCAACAGGGGGACTTGAAGCTTTCTTT
CASSPTGGLEAFF
>.|TRBV6-6|TRBD1|TRBJ2-7
TGTGCCAGCAGTTACTTGGGACAGGTTGCCGTCTACGAGCAGTACTTC
CASSYLGQVAVYEQYF
>once|TRBV29-1|TRBD2|TRBJ2-5
TGCAGCGTTGAGGAGCGGGGGGCCTCGCAAGAGACCCAGTACTTC
CSVEERGASQETQYF
>.|TRBV19|TRBD1|TRBJ2-2
TGTGCCAGCCAGGGGGAATACGGCGGGGAGCTGTTTTTT
CASQGEYGGELFF
>few|TRBV10-1|TRBD1|TRBJ2-1
TGCGCCAGCAGTGATTTTAAGACAGGGTCGGCCGCCTACAATGAGCAGTTCTTC
CASSDFKTGSAAYNEQFF
>.|TRBV7-6|.|TRBJ2-3
TGTGCCAGCAGCTTGTTGGCAGATACGCAGTATTTT
CASSLLADTQYF
>.|TRBV5-4|TRBD1|TRBJ2-7
TGTGCCAGCAGCTCTGACCCGGGACAGGGTCTTATAATGTACGAGCAGTACTTC
CASSSDPGQGLIMYEQYF